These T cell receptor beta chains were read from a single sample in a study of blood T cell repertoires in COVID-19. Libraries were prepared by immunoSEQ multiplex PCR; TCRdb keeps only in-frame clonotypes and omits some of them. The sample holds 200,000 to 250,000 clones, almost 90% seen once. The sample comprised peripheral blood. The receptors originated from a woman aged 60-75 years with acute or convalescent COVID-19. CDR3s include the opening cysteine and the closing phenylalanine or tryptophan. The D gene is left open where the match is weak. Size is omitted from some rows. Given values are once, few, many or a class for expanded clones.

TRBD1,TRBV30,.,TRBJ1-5,TGTGCCTGGAGTAGGGGACAGGGCCCCAATCAGCCCCAGCATTTT,CAWSRGQGPNQPQHF
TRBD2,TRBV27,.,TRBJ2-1,TGTGCCAGCAGTTTAGAAGGGACTAGCGGGAGAAATGAGCAGTTCTTC,CASSLEGTSGRNEQFF
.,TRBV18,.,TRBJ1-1,TGTGCCAGCTCATTTACCGACAGGAACACTGAAGCTTTCTTT,CASSFTDRNTEAFF
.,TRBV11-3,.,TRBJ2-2,TGTGCCAGCAGCGCGGGGTCGGCCGGGGAGCTGTTTTTT,CASSAGSAGELFF
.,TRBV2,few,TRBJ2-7,TGTGCCAGCAGTGAAGTCCGTTACGAGCAGTACTTC,CASSEVRYEQYF
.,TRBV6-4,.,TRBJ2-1,TGTGCCAGCAGCGGGGGTAGCTCCTACAATGAGCAGTTCTTC,CASSGGSSYNEQFF
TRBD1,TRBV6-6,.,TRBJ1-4,TGTGCCAGCAGTTACTTGGGACAGGGGAATGAAAAACTGTTTTTT,CASSYLGQGNEKLFF
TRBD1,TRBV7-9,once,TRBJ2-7,TGTGCCAGCAGTACAGACAGGGGGCGGCCCTACGAGCAGTACTTC,CASSTDRGRPYEQYF
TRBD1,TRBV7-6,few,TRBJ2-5,TGTGCCAGCAGCCAAGGGACAGGGTATTTGGAGACCCAGTACTTC,CASSQGTGYLETQYF
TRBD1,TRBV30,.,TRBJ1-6,TGTGCCTGGAGTACAGGGGGCAGATCACCCCTCCACTTT,CAWSTGGRSPLHF
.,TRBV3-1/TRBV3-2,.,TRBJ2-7,TGTGCCAGCAGCCAAGGGACTGTCCCAAGAGGGGAGCAGTACTTC,CASSQGTVPRGEQYF